Each of the 20 T cell receptor beta chains below was sequenced from the same sample in a study of T-cell reconstitution after alpha-beta-depleted transplantation in children. TCRbeta library construction was performed incorporating unique molecular identifiers. Each CDR3 protein gets one entry after TCRdb re-called the PCR reads with MiXCR. The table lists under 850,000 distinct CDR3 sequences, about 12% of them singletons. Source: PBMCs, taken before TCRalphabeta/CD19-depleted stem cell transplant. Receptor source: a girl aged 2-9 years with congenital amegakaryocytic thrombocytopenia, due to receive a stem cell transplant.

This clonotype showed up many times. J is TRBJ2-1 and V is TRBV7-6; 11 bases line up with TRBD2. CDR3 size: 16 residues. Germline assignment: CDR1 SGHVS and CDR2 FNYEAQ. J gave up 5 bases and V 5 bases, and 8 bases lay outside the gene matches. For the CDR3, the DNA is TGTGCCAGCAGCCCAACCGGGACTAGCGGACACAATGAGCAGTTCTTC. This encodes CASSPTGTSGHNEQFF.

Comments on this clonotype: A much larger clone sits a single nucleotide away, making a read error possible. The chain recombines TRBV7-9 with TRBJ1-4; 7 bases match TRBD1. Germline V lookup: CDR1 SEHNR, CDR2 FQNEAQ (reference sequence). The CDR3 is 17 amino acids. CDR3 bases: TGTACCAGCAGCTTGGGGTGGACAGGCGCAGGGAATGAAAAACTGTTTTTT. Its protein is CTSSLGWTGAGNEKLFF.

Concerning this clonotype: A read error may explain this, as a much larger clone is one base away. The genes are TRBV5-1 and TRBJ1-2; 10 nucleotides agree with TRBD1. Germline CDR1 reads SGHRS; CDR2 reads YFSETQ. CDR3 length: 15 amino acids. The V segment lost 4 bases and the J segment 7 bases; nucleotides outside the gene matches: 10. The CDR3 DNA reads as TGCGCCAGCAGCGCTGGACAGGGGGACTACTTTGGCTACACCTTC. As protein: CASSAGQGDYFGYTF.

The genes are TRBV18 and TRBJ2-7, with TRBD2 matching over 7 bases. The V gene end was trimmed by 2 bases and the J gene end by 2 bases; junction bases not matched to a gene: 6. CDR3 length: 15 residues. The germline V gene encodes CDR1 KGHSH and CDR2 LQKENI. The DNA for the CDR3 is TGTGCCAGCTCACCATTGGGGGGGTTAGCCTACGAGCAGTACTTC. Protein: CASSPLGGLAYEQYF.

This rearrangement joins TRBV12-3 or TRBV12-4 to TRBJ1-1; D possibly corresponds to TRBD1 (5 bases). V lost 7 bases and J lost 1, with 13 bases in between. The CDR3 is 14 residues long. The CDR3 here is CASTQGYSNTEAFF. The CDR3 region has the DNA TGTGCCAGCACCCAGGGATATTCGAACACTGAAGCTTTCTTT.

CDR3: CASSLLPSGRPYYEQYF. The CDR3 DNA is TGTGCCAGCAGCCTGTTACCGAGCGGGAGGCCTTACTACGAGCAGTACTTC. This chain links TRBV5-6 with TRBJ2-7, with 9 bases that match TRBD2. From germline, CDR1 is SGHDT and CDR2 YYEEEE. V was pared by 4 bases and J by 3 bases, with 14 bases of the junction left unmatched. This CDR3 spans 17 amino acids.

A few counts support this clonotype. The chain joins TRBV5-1 to TRBJ2-1, with 8 bases fitting TRBD2. The CDR3 sequence is 17 residues long. The ends lost 3 bases at V and 1 base at J; junction bases unmatched: 9. Germline-derived CDR1 and CDR2 are SGHRS and YFSETQ. The DNA for the CDR3 is TGCGCCAGCAGCTCGCGGTTGCGGGAGGTGTCCTACAATGAGCAGTTCTTC. This translates into CASSSRLREVSYNEQFF.

This clonotype was seen ten or more times. The chain employs TRBV28 and TRBJ2-3; 7 nucleotides line up with TRBD2. In germline, CDR1 is MDHEN, CDR2 SYDVKM. The CDR3 loop spans 14 amino acids. J was trimmed by 6 bases and V by 5 bases; bases with no gene match: 8. The CDR3 region has the DNA TGTGCCAGCAGTCCCTGGCTGGGAGGGGATACGCAGTATTTT. Amino acids: CASSPWLGGDTQYF.

This clonotype was seen at least ten times. The rearrangement links TRBV5-1 to TRBJ2-3; 10 bases match TRBD2. Germline CDR1 SGHRS, CDR2 YFSETQ. The V and J ends lost 2 bases and 1 base, in that order; junction bases with no gene match: 4. This CDR3 comprises 16 residues. The CDR3 reads CASSFGGTSGTDTQYF. CDR3 nucleotides: TGCGCCAGCAGCTTTGGAGGGACTAGCGGCACAGATACGCAGTATTTT. The full variable domain, with the rest looked up from reference TRBV5-1 and TRBJ2-3, is KAGVTQTPRYLIKTRGQQVTLSCSPISGHRSVSWYQQTPGQGLQFLFEYFSETQRNKGNFPGRFSGRQFSNSRSEMNVSTLELGDSALYLCASSFGGTSGTDTQYFGPGTRLTVL.

J is TRBJ2-5 and V is TRBV7-6; D remains unclear. CDR1 SGHVS and CDR2 FNYEAQ come from the germline V gene. V dropped 6 bases and J dropped 2 bases, with 13 bases sitting between them. The CDR3 consists of 14 residues. As DNA, the CDR3 is TGTGCCAGCAGACACGCCGGCACTCAAGAGACCCAGTACTTC. Amino acids: CASRHAGTQETQYF. Supplemented by reference TRBV7-6 and TRBJ2-5, the full variable domain reads GAGVSQSPRYKVTKRGQDVALRCDPISGHVSLYWYRQALGQGPEFLTYFNYEAQQDKSGLPNDRFSAERPEGSISTLTIQRTEQRDSAMYRCASRHAGTQETQYFGPGTRLLVL.

The J gene is TRBJ2-2, the V gene TRBV6-2 or TRBV6-3; D gene ambiguous. V lost 6 bases, J lost 0 bases, and 14 bases lay in between. The CDR3 totals 16 residues. Germline V CDR1 and CDR2: MNHEY, SVGEGT. The CDR3 reads CASSPGFLPNTGELFF. The CDR3 DNA reads TGTGCCAGCAGCCCGGGCTTTCTCCCGAACACCGGGGAGCTGTTTTTT.

The rearrangement links TRBV30 to TRBJ2-2; the match to TRBD1 covers 9 bases. The CDR3 totals 14 residues. The V segment lost 8 bases and the J segment 4 bases; nucleotides outside the gene matches: 8. Germline values: CDR1 GTSNPN, CDR2 SVGIG (reference sequence). The CDR3 sequence: CAGNRGRSTGELFF. DNA for the CDR3: TGTGCCGGAAACAGGGGGCGGAGCACCGGGGAGCTGTTTTTT.

This clonotype was detected only a few times. The J gene is TRBJ2-7, the V gene TRBV27; D could derive from TRBD1 or TRBD2 (5 bases each). The V end lost 3 bases, the J end lost 3 bases, and 18 bases lay between the germline ends. This CDR3 region has 16 residues. Germline V lookup: CDR1 MNHEY, CDR2 SMNVEV (reference sequence). The CDR3 loop reads CASSLGFSGTRYEQYF. DNA of the CDR3: TGTGCCAGCAGTTTGGGGTTCAGTGGGACCCGCTACGAGCAGTACTTC.

This clonotype appeared many times. The genes are TRBV5-1 and TRBJ2-3; 9 bases line up with TRBD2. There are 16 residues in the CDR3. CDR1 and CDR2 (germline): SGHRS, YFSETQ. The V gene end was trimmed by 0 bases and the J gene end by 5 bases; junction bases not matched to a gene: 7. The CDR3 region has the DNA TGCGCCAGCAGCTTGGAGGGCGGGAGGGCCGGAGATACGCAGTATTTT. Its protein product is CASSLEGGRAGDTQYF.

With respect to this clonotype: A read error may be the cause here, since a much bigger clone is one base away. The genes are TRBV20-1 and TRBJ2-1; 7 positions agree with TRBD2. CDR3 length: 14 amino acids. The V gene end was trimmed by 3 bases and the J gene end by 9 bases; junction bases not matched to a gene: 11. Germline V gene sequence: CDR1 DFQATT, CDR2 SNEGSKA (reference sequence). CDR3 protein: CSASSPGGHIEQFF. The CDR3 region has the DNA TGCAGTGCTAGCTCTCCGGGAGGACACATTGAGCAGTTCTTC.

This clonotype was recorded at least ten times. V and J are TRBV20-1 and TRBJ2-1; tentatively, D is TRBD2 (5 bases). Germline loops: CDR1 DFQATT, CDR2 SNEGSKA (reference sequence). This CDR3 is 14 amino acids long. V was trimmed by 1 base and J by 5 bases, leaving 12 bases between them. The CDR3 region is CSARVRDPHNEQFF. The DNA of the CDR3 is TGCAGTGCTAGAGTACGGGATCCCCACAATGAGCAGTTCTTC.

This clonotype has at least ten counts. V usage is TRBV20-1 and J usage is TRBJ2-3; TRBD2 matches 7 bases. CDR3 length: 15 residues. Trimming removed 6 bases from V and 5 bases from J; junction bases left unmatched: 14. The V gene's germline CDR1 is DFQATT and CDR2 SNEGSKA (reference sequence). The CDR3 reads CSAGGSGAWGDTQYF. CDR3 DNA sequence: TGCAGTGCGGGGGGGAGCGGAGCGTGGGGAGATACGCAGTATTTT.

Comments on this clonotype: A read error may explain this, as a much larger clone is one base away. The chain recombines TRBV20-1 with TRBJ2-5; unclear D gene. The CDR3 extends over 15 amino acids. Germline-derived CDR1 and CDR2 are DFQATT and SNEGSKA (reference sequence). The CDR3 DNA is TGCAGTGCTAAGGCCGCGGCAAGGGTCGGAGAGACCCAGAACTTC. Protein: CSAKAAARVGETQNF.

This clonotype was seen many times. The rearrangement uses TRBV20-1 and TRBJ2-2; D unclear. Germline V gene sequence: CDR1 DFQATT, CDR2 SNEGSKA (reference sequence). The CDR3 has 14 residues. Trimming took 6 bases from V and 0 from J, leaving 11 bases between them. In DNA, the CDR3 is TGCAGTGCCACCGACGCGGCGAACACCGGGGAGCTGTTTTTT. Its translation is CSATDAANTGELFF.

This clonotype was recorded many times. The rearrangement joins TRBV6-1 to TRBJ2-5; unclear D gene. This CDR3 has 14 amino acids. Per the germline V gene, CDR1 is MNHNS and CDR2 is SASEGT. V was clipped by 6 bases and J by 2 bases, with 13 bases between them. The CDR3 protein is CASSRRQGQETQYF. The CDR3 coding sequence is TGTGCCAGCAGCCGAAGACAAGGACAAGAGACCCAGTACTTC.